The 15 T cell receptor delta chains below were found in one sample sequenced in a study of gamma-delta chains in newborns, infants, children. With CATT, TCRdb re-called clones from the reads. This sample has some 980 delta-chain clones; roughly 7.1% occur once, and the top ten carry about 26%. The sequenced sample consisted of blood. These receptors all come from a child who was a newborn, infant or young child, either healthy, febrile or measles-vaccinated (not recorded which).

On this clone itself: A far bigger clonotype differs at one base, so this is likely a read error. V gene TRDV2 combines with J gene TRDJ1, with 7 bases matching TRDD3. The germline V gene has CDR1 GEAIGNYY and CDR2 EKD. The CDR3 totals 13 residues. The CDR3, as DNA: TGTGCCTGTGACACCTGGGGGACCGATAAACTCACCTTT. It encodes CACDTWGTDKLTF.

This clone showed up just a few times. The rearrangement joins TRDV2 to TRDJ2; TRDD3 agrees at 8 bases. The CDR3 loop spans 15 amino acids. Per the germline V gene, CDR1 is GEAIGNYY and CDR2 is EKD. Trimming at V came to 3 bases and at J to 7 bases, leaving 9 bases not matched to a gene. For the CDR3, the DNA is TGTGCCTGTGACGTACTGGGGGCTACGCGAGCACAACTCTTCTTT. Protein sequence: CACDVLGATRAQLFF.

A note on this clone: A much bigger clone sits one base away, suggesting this may be a read error. The J gene was identified as TRDJ3, and no V gene was called; TRDD3 is the table's D call, not checked against the DNA. This CDR3 spans 19 amino acids. CDR3 amino acids: CACDTAGGYSSWDTRQMFF. The CDR3 coding sequence is TGTGCCTGCGACACCGCTGGGGGATACAGCTCCTGGGACACCCGACAGATGTTTTTC.

This clone was seen more than once but under ten times. A far bigger clonotype differs at one base, so this is likely a read error. The chain combines TRDV2 with TRDJ3, with 8 positions matching TRDD3. Germline CDR1 reads GEAIGNYY; CDR2 reads EKD. The length of the CDR3 is 17 residues. The CDR3 DNA follows: TGTGCCTGTGGCACCTGGGGGAGCTCCTGGGACACCCGACAGATGTTTTTC. Amino acids: CACGTWGSSWDTRQMFF.

In the case of this clone: A much larger clone lies one base from this, so it may be a read error. V is TRDV2 and J is TRDJ2, with TRDD3 matching 13 bases. The V gene's germline CDR1 is GEAIGNYY and CDR2 EKD. The CDR3 contains 18 residues. V trimming: 2 bases; J trimming: 1 base; junction bases outside the gene matches: 6. DNA for the CDR3: TGTGCCTGTGACAGCGTACTGGGGGATACGAGTTTGACAGCACAACTCTTCTTT. This translates into CACDSVLGDTSLTAQLFF.

This clone occurred a few times. It may be a read error: a sequence one base away is much more abundant. The chain combines TRDV2 with TRDJ3; 7 bases map to TRDD3. The CDR3 contains 18 residues. Germline V gives CDR1 GEAIGNYY, CDR2 EKD. The CDR3 protein is CACDTVGESSWDTRQVFF. The CDR3 DNA reads as TGTGCCTGTGACACCGTGGGGGAGAGCTCCTGGGACACCCGACAGGTGTTTTTC.

This clone was seen a handful of times. A much larger clonotype is one base distant, so this may be a read error. The rearrangement links TRDV2 to TRDJ3; 12 bases map to TRDD3. CDR1 GEAIGNYY and CDR2 EKD come from the germline V gene. This CDR3 has 20 residues. CDR3 region: CARDILGDTRSSWDTRQMFF. CDR3 in DNA: TGTGCCCGTGATATACTGGGGGATACTCGAAGCTCCTGGGACACCCGACAGATGTTTTTC.

The rearrangement links TRDV1 to TRDJ3; TRDD3 might be the D (6 bases). V shed 2 bases and J shed 1 base, with 15 bases lying between them. Germline lookup yields CDR1 TSWWSYY and CDR2 QGS. The CDR3 consists of 19 residues. CDR3 region: CALGESGTGISWDTRQMFF. The CDR3 bases are TGTGCTCTTGGGGAATCGGGTACTGGGATTTCCTGGGACACCCGACAGATGTTTTTC.

This clone qualifies as large. Other DNA sequences from this sample encode an identical CDR3 as well. The rearrangement joins TRDV2 to TRDJ2; D is ambiguous. This CDR3 is built from 18 residues. Trimming shortened V by 0 bases and J by 0 bases, and 16 bases separated the two germline ends. Germline CDR1 is GEAIGNYY and CDR2 is EKD. The CDR3 region has the DNA TGTGCCTGTGACACCGTCGGGGCCACGGAAGCTTTGACAGCACAACTCTTCTTT. Its translation is CACDTVGATEALTAQLFF.

Concerning this clone itself: This sequence may be a read error, since a much larger clone differs from it by one base. At the DNA level, this CDR3 is encoded by other sequences in the same sample as well. DNA of the CDR3: TGTGCCTGTGACAAAGTACTGGGGGATACCACCGCTTTGACGGCACAACTCTTCTTT. This codes for CACDKVLGDTTALTAQLFF. The chain is built from TRDV2 and TRDJ2; 12 nucleotides align to TRDD3. Looked up from germline, CDR1 is GEAIGNYY and CDR2 is EKD. There are 19 residues in the CDR3.

This clone was seen a few times. The V gene is TRAV29/DV5, the J gene TRDJ3; a possible D gene is TRDD3 (6 bases). Germline loops: CDR1 NSMFDY, CDR2 ISSIKDK. V gave up 2 bases and J gave up 0 bases, with 21 bases separating them. The CDR3 sequence is 20 residues long. CDR3 DNA sequence: TGTGCAGCAAGAAGACGTAACTGGGTGTCCTACTCCTGGGACACCCGACAGATGTTTTTC. Translating it yields CAARRRNWVSYSWDTRQMFF.

Judged by abundance, this clone is large (0.1 to 1%). The chain recombines TRDV2 with TRDJ3; a possible D gene is TRDD3 (5 bases). Germline assignment: CDR1 GEAIGNYY and CDR2 EKD. The V gene lost 0 bases and the J gene lost 0 bases, with 14 bases spanning the gap. The CDR3 sequence is 19 residues long. The CDR3 coding sequence is TGTGCCTGTGACACCGCGGAGGTTGGGGACTCCTGGGACACCCGACAGATGTTTTTC. It translates to CACDTAEVGDSWDTRQMFF.

A note on this clone: One base away lies a much larger clone, so this may be a sequencing read error. V gene TRDV2 combines with J gene TRDJ3, with 11 bases that match TRDD3. V shed 5 bases and J 0 bases; nucleotides not matched to a gene: 8. Germline V gives CDR1 GEAIGNYY, CDR2 EKD. The CDR3 covers 19 residues. The DNA of the CDR3 is TGTGCCTGTGGCAAACTGGGGGATAGGAGCTCCTGGGACACCCGACAGATGTTTTTC. It encodes CACGKLGDRSSWDTRQMFF.

A note on this clone: One junction end disagrees with the germline gene, perhaps due to a read error. This chain uses TRDV2 with TRDJ3; TRDD3 matches at 12 bases. This CDR3 is 20 amino acids long. Germline V gene sequence: CDR1 GEAIGNYY, CDR2 EKD. The CDR3 DNA reads as TGTGCCTGTGACAAAACTGGGGGATACCCCCCCTCCTGGGACACCCGACAGACGTTTTTC. Translated, it gives CACDKTGGYPPSWDTRQTFF.

This clone occurred a few times. This likely stems from a read error, as it lies one base from a far larger clone. The same CDR3 also results from other DNA sequences found in this sample. The chain links TRDV2 to TRDJ2; no clear D gene. CDR1 is GEAIGNYY and CDR2 is EKD in the germline V gene. This CDR3 contains 14 residues. Trimming left V 2 bases short and J 3 bases short, with 9 bases between. Here the CDR3 DNA reads TGTGCCTGTGACAAGGTGGGAATGACAGCACAACTCTTCTTT. It translates to CACDKVGMTAQLFF.